The 11 T cell receptor beta chains listed next were all sequenced from one sample in a study of post-analysis software for immune sequencing data. Broader study findings: Several TRBV segments were more frequent in patients than controls; TRBV5-6, TRBV5-1 and TRBV20-1 belonged to this group.

For these TCRs, the target antigens are not known. Prepared libraries of TCR beta cDNA carried unique molecular identifiers. TCRdb recomputed calls from the PCR reads with MiXCR, one row per CDR3 protein. Of 170,000 or so distinct CDR3 sequences detected, about 30% appear once; the ten largest clones hold more than 1.3%. The sequenced sample was blood. All receptors derive from a girl aged 5-17 years with multiple sclerosis.

This clonotype has a count of ten or more. The CDR3 nucleotides read TGTGCCAGCAGCCACGGACCACCCTACAATGAGCAGTTCTTC. This encodes CASSHGPPYNEQFF. The J gene is TRBJ2-1, the V gene TRBV7-9, with unresolved D. V lost 5 bases and J 2 bases, leaving 10 bases between the germline ends. Germline CDR1 SEHNR, CDR2 FQNEAQ (reference sequence). The CDR3 contains 14 residues. The variable domain in full, with the rest retrieved from reference TRBV7-9 and TRBJ2-1, is DTGVSQNPRHKITKRGQNVTFRCDPISEHNRLYWYRQTLGQGPEFLTYFQNEAQLEKSRLLSDRFSAERPKGSFSTLEIQRTEQGDSAMYLCASSHGPPYNEQFFGPGTRLTVL.

Only a few counts were recorded for this clonotype. This sequence joins TRBV24-1 and TRBJ1-5; TRBD1 is a possible D gene (5 bases). There are 18 residues in the CDR3. V was trimmed by 4 bases and J by 0 bases, leaving 18 bases between them. Germline loops: CDR1 KGHDR, CDR2 SFDVKD. Here the CDR3 DNA reads TGTGCCACCAGTGACTCCGCGACAGAGGTTTATAGCAATCAGCCCCAGCATTTT. Protein: CATSDSATEVYSNQPQHF.

V gene TRBV11-2 combines with J gene TRBJ2-1, with D possibly matching TRBD1 (5 bases). Germline V gene lookup returns CDR1 SGHAT and CDR2 FQNNGV. Trimming removed 7 bases at V and 2 bases at J, with 12 bases between. The CDR3 extends over 14 amino acids. CDR3 nucleotide sequence: TGTGCCAGCAAGGTGGGGCGTACCTACAATGAGCAGTTCTTC. Its protein product is CASKVGRTYNEQFF.

This clonotype was recorded a few times. V usage is TRBV27 and J usage is TRBJ2-5; 14 bases fit TRBD2. The DNA end is a closer match to TRBJ2-7, so the J assignment may be wrong. The CDR3 is 14 amino acids. CDR1 is MNHEY and CDR2 is SMNVEV in the germline V gene (reference sequence). The chain's CDR3 is CASSHGTSGSEQYF. Here the CDR3 DNA reads TGTGCCAGCAGTCACGGGACTAGCGGGAGCGAGCAGTACTTC.

J is TRBJ1-1 and V is TRBV2, with 10 bases aligning to TRBD1. Germline CDR1 SNHLY, CDR2 FYNNEI. The CDR3 is made up of 16 amino acids. With V trimmed by 5 bases and J by 3 bases, 9 bases remained unmatched. The CDR3 loop is CASSTGTGVGDTEAFF. As DNA, the CDR3 is TGTGCCAGCAGTACCGGGACAGGGGTTGGGGACACTGAAGCTTTCTTT.

The sample holds a few counts of this clonotype. The rearrangement links TRBV7-6 to TRBJ2-2; the match to TRBD1 covers 8 bases. V lost 5 bases and J lost 1; bases outside the gene matches: 9. The germline V gene encodes CDR1 SGHVS and CDR2 FNYEAQ. This CDR3 spans 17 amino acids. The CDR3 is CASSINAGTGNTGELFF. The CDR3 nucleotides are TGTGCCAGCAGCATCAATGCCGGGACAGGGAACACCGGGGAGCTGTTTTTT. Variable domain in full (rest from reference TRBV7-6 and TRBJ2-2): GAGVSQSPRYKVTKRGQDVALRCDPISGHVSLYWYRQALGQGPEFLTYFNYEAQQDKSGLPNDRFSAERPEGSISTLTIQRTEQRDSAMYRCASSINAGTGNTGELFFGEGSRLTVL.

This clonotype was recorded a few times. This chain connects TRBV7-9 to TRBJ1-1, with unresolved D. V lost 5 bases, J lost 1 base, and 8 bases lay in between. Germline V CDR1 and CDR2: SEHNR, FQNEAQ (reference sequence). The CDR3 runs to 13 residues. In DNA form, the CDR3 reads TGTGCCAGCAGCCGGACTGGGAACACTGAAGCTTTCTTT. Its protein product is CASSRTGNTEAFF.

V and J are TRBV7-3 and TRBJ1-1; D unclear. CDR3 length: 13 amino acids. Germline V gene lookup returns CDR1 SGHTA and CDR2 FQGTGA. V dropped 8 bases and J dropped 2 bases, with 12 bases sitting between them. The CDR3 here is CASGTDGNTEAFF. In nucleotides, the CDR3 is TGTGCCAGCGGTACCGACGGAAACACTGAAGCTTTCTTT.

This clonotype has ten or more counts. V and J are TRBV10-2 and TRBJ2-7; TRBD2 might be the D (6 bases). Looked up from germline, CDR1 is WSHSY and CDR2 is SAAADI. The CDR3 contains 15 residues. V lost 8 bases and J 2 bases, leaving 19 bases between the germline ends. The CDR3, as DNA: TGCGCCAGCTCCATCCGGACGGGAGCCCCCTACGAGCAGTACTTC. Amino acid sequence: CASSIRTGAPYEQYF.

This clonotype was seen just once. The germline gene is not matched at one end of the junction; a read error may be the cause. The V call is TRBV12-3 or TRBV12-4, the J call TRBJ2-1; D possibly uses TRBD1 or TRBD2 (5 bases each). CDR3 length: 15 amino acids. In DNA, the CDR3 is TGTGTCAGCAGTTTAGGGGTGGTTCGGGGCAATGAGCAGTTCTTC. It is translated as CVSSLGVVRGNEQFF.

A note on this clonotype: This may be a read error: a much more frequent sequence differs by one nucleotide. The chain uses TRBV3-1 and TRBJ2-3; 14 nucleotides match TRBD2. The CDR3 contains 15 residues. In germline, CDR1 is LGHDT, CDR2 YNNKEL (reference sequence). CDR3 sequence (DNA): TGTGCCTGCAGCCCGACTAGCGGGAGGGGAGATACGCAGTATTTT. Protein product: CACSPTSGRGDTQYF.